A selection of T cell receptor beta chains follows, all from one sample in a study of cytomegalovirus exposure and HLA in healthy donors. Measured with immunoSEQ multiplex PCR; TCRdb has only the in-frame clones, and not every one. Found here are some 140,000 clones, roughly 85% of them singletons; the top ten hold 6.5%. Sequencing was carried out using PBMCs. The receptors here all came from a man aged 35-49 years in good health and CMV-seropositive. Both conserved end residues are part of each CDR3. The order of the fields is J gene, clone size, V gene, D gene, CDR3 protein, CDR3 DNA. The D gene is left open where the match is weak. Clone size is shown for a subset of rows, as once, few, many or a class of expanded clone.

J: TRBJ2-1
size: NA
V: TRBV25-1
D: TRBD2
CDR3: CASSALGTSGSSNEQFF
DNA: TGTGCCAGCAGTGCTCTTGGGACTAGCGGGAGTAGCAATGAGCAGTTCTTC

J: TRBJ2-5
size: NA
V: TRBV5-1
D: TRBD2
CDR3: CASSGRGVETQYF
DNA: TGCGCCAGTAGCGGGAGGGGCGTAGAGACCCAGTACTTC

J: TRBJ2-7
size: NA
V: TRBV5-1
D: TRBD2
CDR3: CASSLASGEYYEQYF
DNA: TGCGCCAGCAGCTTGGCCAGCGGGGAATACTACGAGCAGTACTTC

J: TRBJ2-4
size: few
V: TRBV25-1
D: NA
CDR3: CASSEPGWSNIQYF
DNA: TGTGCCAGCAGTGAGCCAGGCTGGTCAAACATTCAGTACTTC

J: TRBJ1-2
size: NA
V: TRBV28
D: TRBD1
CDR3: CASRGRGTIYGYTF
DNA: TGTGCCAGCAGGGGCAGGGGGACCATCTATGGCTACACCTTC

J: TRBJ2-1
size: NA
V: TRBV5-1
D: NA
CDR3: CASSLNSGRFNEQFF
DNA: TGCGCCAGCAGCTTGAATAGCGGTCGTTTCAATGAGCAGTTCTTC

J: TRBJ2-1
size: NA
V: TRBV6-5
D: TRBD2
CDR3: CATSWSSGSYNEQFF
DNA: TGTGCCACCAGTTGGAGTAGCGGGAGCTACAATGAGCAGTTCTTC

J: TRBJ1-1
size: NA
V: TRBV28
D: NA
CDR3: CASIGAKMNTEAFF
DNA: TGTGCCAGCATTGGGGCCAAAATGAACACTGAAGCTTTCTTT

J: TRBJ2-7
size: NA
V: TRBV27
D: NA
CDR3: CASSFTSRASYEQYF
DNA: TGTGCCAGCAGTTTCACAAGCAGGGCCTCCTACGAGCAGTACTTC

J: TRBJ2-1
size: NA
V: TRBV30
D: TRBD2
CDR3: CAWSTSGRVQFF
DNA: TGTGCCTGGAGTACCAGCGGGAGGGTTCAGTTCTTC

J: TRBJ1-4
size: NA
V: TRBV27
D: TRBD1
CDR3: CASSLLDRGKLFF
DNA: TGTGCCAGCAGCCTCCTCGACAGGGGAAAACTGTTTTTT

J: TRBJ1-5
size: NA
V: TRBV7-2
D: TRBD1
CDR3: CASSLRQGWDQPQHF
DNA: TGTGCCAGCAGCTTACGACAGGGGTGGGATCAGCCCCAGCATTTT

J: TRBJ1-4
size: NA
V: TRBV25-1
D: TRBD1
CDR3: CASSGAGTGSEKLFF
DNA: TGTGCCAGCAGTGGGGCCGGGACAGGTAGTGAAAAACTGTTTTTT

J: TRBJ1-1
size: NA
V: TRBV28
D: TRBD1
CDR3: CASSFGGQTVGTEAFF
DNA: TGTGCCAGCAGTTTTGGGGGACAGACTGTGGGCACTGAAGCTTTCTTT

J: TRBJ2-2
size: NA
V: TRBV7-3
D: TRBD1
CDR3: CASSQGQVAGELFF
DNA: TGTGCCAGCAGCCAAGGACAGGTTGCCGGGGAGCTGTTTTTT

J: TRBJ2-7
size: few
V: TRBV7-3
D: TRBD1
CDR3: CASSPGTGHYEQYF
DNA: TGTGCCAGCAGCCCTGGGACAGGGCACTACGAGCAGTACTTC

J: TRBJ2-7
size: few
V: TRBV27
D: NA
CDR3: CASSWGGWYEQYF
DNA: TGTGCCAGCAGTTGGGGAGGTTGGTACGAGCAGTACTTC

J: TRBJ2-1
size: NA
V: TRBV6-4
D: NA
CDR3: CASSRESSSYNEQFF
DNA: TGTGCCAGCAGTCGGGAGTCGTCCTCTTACAATGAGCAGTTCTTC

J: TRBJ2-7
size: NA
V: TRBV7-3
D: NA
CDR3: CASSLEASARPYEQYF
DNA: TGTGCCAGCAGCTTGGAAGCTAGCGCCAGACCCTACGAGCAGTACTTC